This T cell receptor (beta chain) was observed in a study of T cells in Graves' hyperthyroidism and ophthalmopathy. RNA transcripts gave rise to amplified TCR beta CDR3 regions. Using the HTBI primer set, a first-round RT-PCR was run on the TCR CDR3. MiXCR was run by TCRdb on the multiplex PCR reads, yielding one entry per CDR3 protein. The data show over 300,000 distinct CDR3 sequences, approximately 15% seen once. At least ten counts were recorded for this clonotype. Its specificity is unknown. Germline V gene data show CDR1 as SGHAT and CDR2 as FQNNGV. The CDR3 sequence is 13 residues long. The germline V and J ends were trimmed by 0 bases and 9 bases, with 11 bases remaining between them. The study, taken as a whole, reports: Most thyroid clonotypes expanded above 0.001 were also detected in blood.

This TCR derives from a woman aged 60-70 years with Graves' hyperthyroidism. Sample: blood. The rearrangement joins TRBV11-2 to TRBJ2-5; TRBD1 is a possible D gene (6 bases). In DNA, the CDR3 is TGTGCCAGCAGCTTAGAGGCGGCAGGGGCCCAGTACTTC. Translation gives CASSLEAAGAQYF. The full variable domain, completed using reference TRBV11-2 and TRBJ2-5, is EAGVAQSPRYKIIEKRQSVAFWCNPISGHATLYWYQQILGQGPKLLIQFQNNGVVDDSQLPKDRFSAERLKGVDSTLKIQPAKLEDSAVYLCASSLEAAGAQYFGPGTRLLVL.